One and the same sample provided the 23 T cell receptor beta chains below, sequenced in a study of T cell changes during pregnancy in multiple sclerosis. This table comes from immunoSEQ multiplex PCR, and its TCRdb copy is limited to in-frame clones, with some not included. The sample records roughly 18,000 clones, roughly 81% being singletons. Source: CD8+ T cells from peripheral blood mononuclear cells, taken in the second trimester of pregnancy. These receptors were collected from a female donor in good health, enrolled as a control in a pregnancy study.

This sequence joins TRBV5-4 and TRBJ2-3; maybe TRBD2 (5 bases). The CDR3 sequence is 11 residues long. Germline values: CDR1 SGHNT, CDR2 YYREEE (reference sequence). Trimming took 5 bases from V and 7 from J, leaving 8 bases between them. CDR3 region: CASSTGNTQYF. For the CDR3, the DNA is TGTGCCAGCAGTACCGGGAATACGCAGTATTTT.

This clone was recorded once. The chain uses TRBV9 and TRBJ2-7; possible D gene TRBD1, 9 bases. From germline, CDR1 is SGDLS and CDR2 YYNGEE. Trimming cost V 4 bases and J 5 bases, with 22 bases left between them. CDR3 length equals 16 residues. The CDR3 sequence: CASSIRGGDRADEQYF. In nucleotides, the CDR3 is TGTGCCAGCAGCATCCGGGGGGGGGACAGGGCGGACGAGCAGTACTTC.

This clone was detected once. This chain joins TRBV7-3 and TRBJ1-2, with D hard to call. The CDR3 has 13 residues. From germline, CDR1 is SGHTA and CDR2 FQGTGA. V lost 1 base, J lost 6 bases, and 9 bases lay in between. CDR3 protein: CASSLIGGDGYTF. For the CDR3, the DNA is TGTGCCAGCAGCTTAATCGGCGGCGATGGCTACACCTTC.

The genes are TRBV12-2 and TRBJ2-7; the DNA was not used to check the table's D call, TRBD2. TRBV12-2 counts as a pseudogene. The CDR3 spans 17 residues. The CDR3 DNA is TGTGCAAGTCGCTTAGTGCCGCAGCGGGGGAAGGTCTACGAGCAGTACTTC. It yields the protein CASRLVPQRGKVYEQYF.

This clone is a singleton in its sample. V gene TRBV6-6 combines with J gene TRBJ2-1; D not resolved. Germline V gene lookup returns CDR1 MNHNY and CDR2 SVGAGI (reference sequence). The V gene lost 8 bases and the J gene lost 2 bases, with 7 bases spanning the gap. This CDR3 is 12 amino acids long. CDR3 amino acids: CASSRPYNEQFF. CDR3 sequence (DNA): TGTGCCAGCTCTAGGCCCTACAATGAGCAGTTCTTC.

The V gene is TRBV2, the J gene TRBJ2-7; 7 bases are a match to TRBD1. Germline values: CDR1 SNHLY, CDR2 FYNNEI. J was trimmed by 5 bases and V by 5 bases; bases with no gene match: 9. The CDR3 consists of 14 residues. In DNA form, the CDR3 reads TGTGCCAGCAGTCTACAGGGGAAGCAAGACGAGCAGTACTTC. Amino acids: CASSLQGKQDEQYF.

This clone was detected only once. The CDR3 sequence is CASSMVTGDYGYTF. The CDR3 region has the DNA TGTGCCAGCAGCATGGTGACAGGAGACTATGGCTACACCTTC. The rearrangement joins TRBV7-8 to TRBJ1-2, with TRBD1 as a possible D gene (6 bases). The CDR3 runs 14 residues. Trimming cost V 5 bases and J 3 bases, with 13 bases left between them. From germline, CDR1 is SGHVS and CDR2 FQNEAQ.

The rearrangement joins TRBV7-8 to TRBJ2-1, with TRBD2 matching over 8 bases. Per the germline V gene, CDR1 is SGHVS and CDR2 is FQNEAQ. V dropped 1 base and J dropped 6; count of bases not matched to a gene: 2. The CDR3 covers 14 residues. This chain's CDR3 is CASSLGRGANEQFF. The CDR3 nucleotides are TGTGCCAGCAGCTTAGGGCGGGGGGCCAATGAGCAGTTCTTC.

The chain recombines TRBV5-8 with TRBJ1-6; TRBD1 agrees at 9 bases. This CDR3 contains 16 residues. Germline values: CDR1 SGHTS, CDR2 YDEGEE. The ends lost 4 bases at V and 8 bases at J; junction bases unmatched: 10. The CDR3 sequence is CASSPLDRGGYSPLHF. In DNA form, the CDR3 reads TGTGCCAGCAGCCCTTTGGACAGGGGTGGGTATTCACCCCTCCACTTT.

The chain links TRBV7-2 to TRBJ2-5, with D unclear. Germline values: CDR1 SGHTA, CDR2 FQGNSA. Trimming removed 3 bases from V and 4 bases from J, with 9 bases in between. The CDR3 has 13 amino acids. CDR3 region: CASSFQWRETQYF. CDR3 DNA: TGTGCCAGCAGCTTTCAGTGGAGAGAGACCCAGTACTTC.

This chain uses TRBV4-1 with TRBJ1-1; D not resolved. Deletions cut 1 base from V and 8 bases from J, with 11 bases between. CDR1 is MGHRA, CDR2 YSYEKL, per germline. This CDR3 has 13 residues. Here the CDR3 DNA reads TGCGCCAGCAGCCAAGTCGAGTATCGGGAAGCTTTCTTT. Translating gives CASSQVEYREAFF.

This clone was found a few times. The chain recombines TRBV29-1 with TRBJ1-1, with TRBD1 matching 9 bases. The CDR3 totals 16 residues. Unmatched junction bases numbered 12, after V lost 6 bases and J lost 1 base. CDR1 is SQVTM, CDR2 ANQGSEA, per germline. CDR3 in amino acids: CSVGDREVFWNTEAFF. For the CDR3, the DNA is TGCAGCGTGGGGGACAGGGAGGTATTCTGGAACACTGAAGCTTTCTTT. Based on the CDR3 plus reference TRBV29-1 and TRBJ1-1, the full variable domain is SAVISQKPSRDICQRGTSLTIQCQVDSQVTMMFWYRQQPGQSLTLIATANQGSEATYESGFVIDKFPISRPNLTFSTLTVSNMSPEDSSIYLCSVGDREVFWNTEAFFGQGTRLTVV.

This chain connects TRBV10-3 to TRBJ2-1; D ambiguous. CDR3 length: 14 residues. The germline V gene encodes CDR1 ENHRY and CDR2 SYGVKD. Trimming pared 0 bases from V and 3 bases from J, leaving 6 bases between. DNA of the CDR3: TGTGCCATCAGTGAGTCTGAGGACTACAATGAGCAGTTCTTC. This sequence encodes CAISESEDYNEQFF.

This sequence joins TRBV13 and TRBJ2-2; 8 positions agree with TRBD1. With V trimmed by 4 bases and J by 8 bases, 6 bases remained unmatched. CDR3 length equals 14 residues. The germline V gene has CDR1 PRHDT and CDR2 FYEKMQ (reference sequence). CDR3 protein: CASSYGTGKGELFF. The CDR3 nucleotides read TGTGCCAGCAGCTATGGGACAGGAAAAGGGGAGCTGTTTTTT.

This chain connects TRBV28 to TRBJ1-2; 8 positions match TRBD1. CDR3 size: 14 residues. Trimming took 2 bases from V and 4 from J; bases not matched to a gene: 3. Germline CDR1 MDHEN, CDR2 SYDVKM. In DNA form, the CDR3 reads TGTGCCAGCAGTTTAGGGACAGGATTCTATGGCTACACCTTC. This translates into CASSLGTGFYGYTF.

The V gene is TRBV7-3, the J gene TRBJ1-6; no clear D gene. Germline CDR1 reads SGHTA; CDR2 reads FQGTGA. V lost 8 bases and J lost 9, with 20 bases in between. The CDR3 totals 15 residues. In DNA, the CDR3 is TGTGCCAGCCGTTTAGACCGCGAGGGCCGTTCACCCCTCCACTTT. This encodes CASRLDREGRSPLHF.

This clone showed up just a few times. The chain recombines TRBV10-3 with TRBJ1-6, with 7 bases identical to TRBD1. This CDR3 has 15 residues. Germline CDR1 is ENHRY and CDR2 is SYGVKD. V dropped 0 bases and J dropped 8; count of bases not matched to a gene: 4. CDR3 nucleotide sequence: TGTGCCATCAGTGAGTCCGGGACAGACTATTCACCCCTCCACTTT. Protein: CAISESGTDYSPLHF.

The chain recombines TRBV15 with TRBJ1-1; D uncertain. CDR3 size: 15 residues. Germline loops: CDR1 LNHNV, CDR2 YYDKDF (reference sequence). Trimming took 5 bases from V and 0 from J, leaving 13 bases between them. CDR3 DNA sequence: TGTGCCACCAGCTCCCGGGAGTTCATGAACACTGAAGCTTTCTTT. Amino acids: CATSSREFMNTEAFF.

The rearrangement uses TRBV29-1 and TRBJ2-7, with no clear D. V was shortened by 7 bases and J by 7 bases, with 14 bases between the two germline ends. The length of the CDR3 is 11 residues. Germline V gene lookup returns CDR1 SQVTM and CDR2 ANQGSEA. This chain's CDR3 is CSARVPREQYF. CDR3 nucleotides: TGCAGCGCGCGCGTCCCTAGAGAGCAGTACTTC.

CDR3 loop: CASSPSQGSNQPQHF. The CDR3 bases are TGTGCCAGTAGTCCATCCCAGGGAAGCAATCAGCCCCAGCATTTT. The chain is built from TRBV19 and TRBJ1-5; tentatively, D is TRBD1 (5 bases). V was trimmed by 5 bases and J by 1 base, leaving 12 bases between them. Per the germline V gene, CDR1 is LNHDA and CDR2 is SQIVND (reference sequence). This CDR3 contains 15 residues.

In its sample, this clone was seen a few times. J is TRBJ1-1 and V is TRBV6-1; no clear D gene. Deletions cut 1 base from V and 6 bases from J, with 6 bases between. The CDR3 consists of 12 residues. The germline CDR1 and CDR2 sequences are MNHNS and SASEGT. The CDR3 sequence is CASSEGSSEAFF. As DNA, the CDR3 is TGTGCCAGCAGTGAAGGGAGTTCTGAAGCTTTCTTT.

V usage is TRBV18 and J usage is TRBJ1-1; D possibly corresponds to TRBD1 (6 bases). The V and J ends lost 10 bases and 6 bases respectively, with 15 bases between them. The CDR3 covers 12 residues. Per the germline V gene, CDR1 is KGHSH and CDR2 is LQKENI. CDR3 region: CATSETGAEAFF. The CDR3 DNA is TGTGCCACCAGCGAGACAGGAGCTGAAGCTTTCTTT.

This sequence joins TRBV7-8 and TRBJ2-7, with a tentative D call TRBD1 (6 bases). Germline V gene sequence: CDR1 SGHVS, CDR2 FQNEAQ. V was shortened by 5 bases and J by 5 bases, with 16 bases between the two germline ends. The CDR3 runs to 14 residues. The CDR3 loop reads CASSPGAQIHEQYF. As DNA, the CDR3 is TGTGCCAGCAGCCCAGGGGCGCAGATACACGAGCAGTACTTC.